Each of the 10 T cell receptor beta chains below was sequenced from the same sample in a study of post-analysis software for immune sequencing data (dated by TCRdb to about 2015). What the work shows at the level of the full study, not this receptor alone: Significantly higher frequencies in patients than in controls were found for roughly 5 TRBV segments, including TRBV5-6, TRBV5-1 and TRBV20-1.

No antigen has been identified for these receptors. Libraries came from PCR. Sequencing instrument: Illumina HiSeq 2500. Unique molecular identifiers were incorporated into TCR beta cDNA libraries to reduce PCR and sequencing biases. TCRdb reprocessed the public reads (quality trimming at Q25 with fastp, clone calling with MiXCR) and kept in-frame beta chains. CDR3 protein duplicates are merged, each entry listing the most common genes and DNA. The sample contains 350,000 to 500,000 distinct CDR3 sequences, 39% of them found a single time. Of the sample, less than 10% is held by the ten largest clones. The specimen sequenced was blood. The receptors come from a girl aged 2 to 10 with multiple sclerosis.

The chain couples TRBV20-1 to TRBJ2-7; perhaps TRBD1 as D (5 bases). CDR1 is DFQATT and CDR2 is SNEGSKA in the germline V gene (reference sequence). CDR3 length: 13 residues. Between the trimmed V and J ends, which lost 1 base and 6 bases, there was a span of 13 bases. The DNA for the CDR3 is TGCAGTGCTAGAGGGCAGGGAATAGGCGAGCAGTACTTC. This encodes CSARGQGIGEQYF.

The V gene is TRBV5-1, the J gene TRBJ2-3; D perhaps matches TRBD1 (5 bases). V lost 0 bases and J 3 bases, leaving 8 bases between the germline ends. Germline V gene sequence: CDR1 SGHRS, CDR2 YFSETQ. CDR3 length: 14 amino acids. In DNA, the CDR3 is TGCGCCAGCAGCTTGGGCAGGGTTACAGATACGCAGTATTTT. It yields the protein CASSLGRVTDTQYF.

Turning to this clonotype: The junction shows a germline mismatch at one end, possibly a read error. The V call is TRBV29-1, the J call TRBJ1-4, with D unclear. CDR3 size: 13 residues. The germline CDR1 and CDR2 sequences are SQVTM and ANQGSEA. The CDR3, as DNA: TGCAGCGTTTCCCTCCGGGCTAAGGAAAAACTGTTTTTT. This encodes CSVSLRAKEKLFF.

Only a few counts were recorded for this clonotype. The chain joins TRBV29-1 to TRBJ2-1, with D possibly TRBD2 on 6 matching bases. CDR3 length equals 15 residues. V gave up 4 bases and J gave up 8 bases, with 21 bases separating them. The germline gives CDR1 SQVTM, CDR2 ANQGSEA. In DNA, the CDR3 is TGCAGCGTTGTAATGACTAGACCCCCCGTCCATGAGCAGTTCTTC. Translation gives CSVVMTRPPVHEQFF.

This chain links TRBV4-1 with TRBJ1-4; the match to TRBD1 covers 7 bases. V lost 3 bases, J lost 4 bases, and 8 bases stayed unmatched. This CDR3 spans 16 amino acids. Looked up from germline, CDR1 is MGHRA and CDR2 is YSYEKL. CDR3 region: CASSQPPGQINEKLFF. CDR3 nucleotides: TGCGCCAGCAGCCAGCCCCCGGGACAGATTAATGAAAAACTGTTTTTT.

CDR3: CASSFSGQGSDTQYF. In DNA form, the CDR3 reads TGTGCCAGCAGTTTCAGCGGACAGGGATCTGATACGCAGTATTTT. The chain joins TRBV12-3 or TRBV12-4 to TRBJ2-3; 8 bases are a match to TRBD1. CDR3 size: 15 residues. The J segment lost 6 bases and the V segment lost 3 bases, leaving 8 bases of the junction unmatched.

This chain connects TRBV9 to TRBJ2-1, with 7 bases that match TRBD1. The CDR3 contains 13 residues. The V gene end was trimmed by 3 bases and the J gene end by 9 bases; junction bases not matched to a gene: 6. Germline lookup yields CDR1 SGDLS and CDR2 YYNGEE. The CDR3 nucleotides read TGTGCCAGCAGCGCGACACAGGGGACTGAGCAGTTCTTC. It is translated as CASSATQGTEQFF.

The chain combines TRBV15 with TRBJ1-6; no reliable D call. V was trimmed by 2 bases and J by 4 bases, leaving 3 bases between them. The CDR3 is 13 amino acids. Germline CDR1 LNHNV, CDR2 YYDKDF (reference sequence). The CDR3 here is CATSRQYNSPLHF. Here the CDR3 DNA reads TGTGCCACCAGCAGACAGTATAATTCACCCCTCCACTTT.

CDR3 loop: CSANRAGGIYEQYF. The CDR3 nucleotides are TGCAGTGCTAATAGGGCAGGGGGAATCTACGAGCAGTACTTC. The chain carries TRBV20-1 and TRBJ2-7, with TRBD1 matching 7 bases. V lost 4 bases and J lost 3; bases outside the gene matches: 9. This CDR3 is built from 14 residues. Germline CDR1 is DFQATT and CDR2 is SNEGSKA (reference sequence).

V usage is TRBV7-8 and J usage is TRBJ2-7; D gene uncertain. The germline V gene encodes CDR1 SGHVS and CDR2 FQNEAQ. V gave up 5 bases and J gave up 3 bases, with 8 bases separating them. This CDR3 spans 12 amino acids. CDR3 DNA sequence: TGTGCCAGCAGCGAGAGTCTCTACGAGCAGTACTTC. As protein: CASSESLYEQYF.